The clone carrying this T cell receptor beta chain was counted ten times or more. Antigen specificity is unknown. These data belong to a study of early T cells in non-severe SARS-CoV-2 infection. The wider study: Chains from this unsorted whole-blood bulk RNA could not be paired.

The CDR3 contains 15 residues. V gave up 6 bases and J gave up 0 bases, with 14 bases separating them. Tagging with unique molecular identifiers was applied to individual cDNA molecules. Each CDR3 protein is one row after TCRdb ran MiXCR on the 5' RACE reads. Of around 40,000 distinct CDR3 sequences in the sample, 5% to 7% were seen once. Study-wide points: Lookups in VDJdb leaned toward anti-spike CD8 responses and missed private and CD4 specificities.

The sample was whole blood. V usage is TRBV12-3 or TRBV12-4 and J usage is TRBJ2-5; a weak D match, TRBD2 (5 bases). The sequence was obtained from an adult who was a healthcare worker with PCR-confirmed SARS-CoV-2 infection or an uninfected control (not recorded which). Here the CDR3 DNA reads TGTGCCAGCAGAGATGGACTCTTGAACCAAGAGACCCAGTACTTC. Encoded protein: CASRDGLLNQETQYF.